This T cell receptor beta chain was identified during a study of blood T cells in healthy people across ages. In its sample, this clonotype was seen a few times. Per the germline V gene, CDR1 is SGHVS and CDR2 is FQNEAQ. The CDR3 consists of 16 residues. J gave up 8 bases and V 5 bases, and 15 bases lay outside the gene matches. The authors ran a second PCR of roughly 6 to 12 cycles using a sample-barcoded 5' primer and a J-beta primer mix. TCRdb processed the 5' RACE reads anew with MiXCR; each CDR3 protein has one entry. The profile shows 800,000 to 900,000 distinct CDR3 sequences, 60% to 80% of them singletons.

Sequences were obtained from blood. V and J are TRBV7-8 and TRBJ2-1, with 7 positions matching TRBD2. This sequence was found in a man between 25 and 39 years old in good health. Here the CDR3 reads CASSSEAGPAHDEQFF. CDR3 DNA sequence: TGTGCCAGCAGCAGCGAAGCGGGGCCCGCACACGATGAGCAGTTCTTC. Looking up the rest from reference TRBV7-8 and TRBJ2-1 gives the full variable domain: GAGVSQSPRYKVAKRGQDVALRCDPISGHVSLFWYQQALGQGPEFLTYFQNEAQLDKSGLPSDRFFAERPEGSVSTLKIQRTQQEDSAVYLCASSSEAGPAHDEQFFGPGTRLTVL.